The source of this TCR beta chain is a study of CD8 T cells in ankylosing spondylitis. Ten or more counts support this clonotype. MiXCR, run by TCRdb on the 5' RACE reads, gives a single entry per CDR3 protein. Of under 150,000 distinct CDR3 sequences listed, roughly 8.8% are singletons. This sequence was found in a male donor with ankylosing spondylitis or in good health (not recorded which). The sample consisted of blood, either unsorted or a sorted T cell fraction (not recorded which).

CDR3 protein: CASSLERGAGEQYF. The CDR3 nucleotides are TGCGCCAGCAGCTTGGAACGGGGGGCCGGCGAGCAGTACTTC. V usage is TRBV5-1 and J usage is TRBJ2-7, with D possibly being TRBD2 (7 bases). V was clipped by 0 bases and J by 6 bases, with 13 bases between them. This CDR3 has 14 amino acids. Germline V CDR1 and CDR2: SGHRS, YFSETQ.